Many counts were recorded for the clone carrying this TCR beta chain. These data are taken from a study of T cells in Graves' hyperthyroidism and ophthalmopathy. It was RNA transcripts that yielded the amplified TCR beta CDR3 regions. First-round RT-PCR of the TCR CDR3 relied on the HTBI primer set. TCRdb itself ran the multiplex PCR reads through MiXCR, one entry per CDR3 protein. The sample yields around 300,000 distinct CDR3 sequences, about an eighth seen once. Germline values: CDR1 GTSNPN, CDR2 SVGIG (reference sequence). V dropped 5 bases and J dropped 2 bases, with 10 bases sitting between them. This CDR3 has 13 amino acids.

Sequencing input: blood. The receptor comes from a woman aged 25 to 45 with Graves' hyperthyroidism that later progressed to Graves' ophthalmopathy. The chain employs TRBV30 and TRBJ2-1, with D unresolved. The CDR3 loop reads CAWAGDPYNEQFF. The CDR3 DNA sequence: TGTGCCTGGGCCGGAGACCCCTACAATGAGCAGTTCTTC.